This TCR beta chain is from a study of blood T cell repertoires in COVID-19. Overall study: The United States, Italy and Spain were the sources of the acute and convalescent COVID-19 samples. PBMCs, B-cell-depleted T cells, or T cells were the source of the cDNA or gDNA that made up the material.

As originally analysed: Counts of nucleated cells, estimated from reference gene primer amplification, were obtained. Assay: immunoSEQ multiplex PCR; the TCRdb copy retains only in-frame clones and omits some. That table furnishes V, J and clone size, whereas the DNA furnished D and trimming. The sample has 90,000 to 100,000 clones; approximately 90% are singletons. The CDR3 runs 13 residues. V was trimmed by 3 bases and J by 1 base, leaving 6 bases between them. Sequencing was done on a sample of peripheral blood. This chain joins TRBV12-3 or TRBV12-4 and TRBJ1-1; D call uncertain. The TCR sequence derives from a human donor in a cohort sampled during active COVID-19. The CDR3 is CASSFGQNTEAFF. CDR3 in DNA: TGTGCCAGCAGTTTTGGGCAGAACACTGAAGCTTTCTTT.